This TCR beta chain was recorded in a study of T cells in Graves' hyperthyroidism and ophthalmopathy (dated by TCRdb to 2018 to 2020). Background on the whole study: Peripheral blood samples were taken at the time of initial diagnosis, prior to any treatment. Whether ophthalmopathy could be predicted prospectively was tested in an independent validation cohort made up of 18 to 20 hyperthyroidism patients plus 17 patients who later progressed to ophthalmopathy. Once sampling was done, hyperthyroidism patients were given methimazole at a starting dose of 30 mg daily, whereas ophthalmopathy patients were given high-dose intravenous methylprednisolone. The roughly 90 discovery patients were divided at random into training and test sets in a 7:3 ratio. The paper reports TCR Vbeta CDR3 sequencing of about 140 peripheral blood samples: 40 or so ophthalmopathy, approximately 74 hyperthyroidism and 17 progressor patients. To identify distinguishing TCR V-J signatures, a discovery cohort of about 100 patients was used, comprising 40 to 45 with Graves' ophthalmopathy and approximately 57 with stable Graves' hyperthyroidism. Thyroid tissue and blood T-cell repertoires from about 6 Graves' hyperthyroidism patients were also compared in the study. General study outcomes and caveats: Most expanded thyroid clonotypes (frequency above 0.001) were also found in blood, which suggests that blood repertoires may mirror thyroid immune responses. In validation, the model predicted progression to ophthalmopathy with around 71% sensitivity and roughly 75% specificity, a median of 6.5 months before onset. Ophthalmopathy was separated from stable hyperthyroidism by a 13 V-J signature model, with around 88% sensitivity and approximately 81% specificity obtained in cross-validation and 80%/75% obtained in testing. No statistical method was used to set the sample size in advance, and investigators knew the group allocation.

The TCR beta CDR3 regions were amplified from the RNA transcripts. For the first round of RT-PCR on the TCR CDR3, the HTBI primer set was used together with the Qiagen OneStep RT-PCR kit. The libraries were constructed in a second round of multiplex PCR and then size-selected and purified. Libraries were sequenced paired-end with 100 bp reads on an Illumina HiSeq2000. Regarding the original processing steps: SOAPnuke was used to process the raw data, with reads discarded if the reads contained adapters or uncalled bases, had a mean Phred below 15, or lacked an exact constant-primer or identifier match. High-quality paired reads were merged with COPE v1.2.5, and unique nucleotide sequences were defined as clonotypes. MiTCR v1.1 was used to align clonotypes to the IMGT TRBV, TRBD and TRBJ reference segments. The analysis included only V-J combinations with a frequency above 0.0001, which together covered over 98% of the repertoires. The TCS score was defined as F50 (clonal expansion) divided by E x V (chaos), with BLOSUM62-based TCRdist calculated between CDR3 peptides within each V-J. Welch's t-statistics and random forest reduced around 510 V-J features to about 12, which were used in a naive Bayes classifier (R e1071). Using fastp at Q25 and MiXCR, TCRdb reprocessed the public reads and kept productive beta chains. Merged by CDR3 protein, the rows form single entries marked with the most common genes and DNA. The V and J calls were not made by the authors but by TCRdb's processing. The sample records 550,000 to 800,000 distinct CDR3 sequences, around a sixth of which are singletons. Clones ranked in the top ten supply around 15% of the sample.

Stable Graves' hyperthyroidism was defined as the absence of progression to ophthalmopathy over 18 months of follow-up. Hyperthyroidism patients were newly diagnosed, with disease duration under 2 months, and aged 18 to 65 years. Any patient with an uncontrolled infection, another autoimmune disease, pregnancy or lactation was excluded. Clinical symptoms, serum thyroxine and TRAb, thyroid ultrasound, and orbital computed tomography formed the basis for the diagnoses. Ficoll-Paque density gradient centrifugation was used to isolate PBMCs from around 9.1 ml of fresh peripheral blood. Trizol reagent was used to extract total RNA, and RNA quality was then checked on an Agilent 2100 Bioanalyzer. With regard to this clonotype: No antigen is known for it. No quality values exist for individual bases; no much larger clone is one base distant.

This receptor was identified in a man between 45 and 60 years old with Graves' hyperthyroidism. The material sequenced was blood.

CDR3 region: CASSQVTGSGNTIYF. The DNA reads as follows: TGTGCCAGCAGCCAAGTGACAGGATCTGGAAACACCATATATTTT. The rearranged segments are TRBV4-2 and TRBJ1-3; a tentative D call is TRBD1 (6 bases match). The CDR3 measures 15 amino acids from cysteine to phenylalanine. The CDR3 DNA has 45 bases and is translated from base 1. The germline ends are 8 bases apart after V is trimmed by 1 base and J by 1 base. Taken from the germline V gene, the CDR1 and CDR2 loops are LGHNA and YNFKEQ.